These 22 T cell receptor beta chains were sequenced from one sample in a study of cytomegalovirus exposure and HLA in healthy donors. TCRdb keeps only in-frame clones here, not all; method: immunoSEQ multiplex PCR. The sample includes almost 200,000 clones, 80% to 90% of them seen just once. Sequencing was performed on PBMCs. Receptor source: a woman in her twenties or thirties in good health and CMV-seronegative.

About this clone: In the same sample, other DNA sequences code for this CDR3. The chain combines TRBV5-1 with TRBJ2-2; 7 positions agree with TRBD1. CDR3 length: 15 residues. With V trimmed by 4 bases and J by 0 bases, 3 bases remained unmatched. Germline values: CDR1 SGHRS, CDR2 YFSETQ. The CDR3 nucleotides read TGCGCCAGCAGCCCGGGACAGCCGAACACCGGGGAGCTGTTTTTT. The encoded protein is CASSPGQPNTGELFF.

This clone appeared many times. The CDR3 loop is CASSYSIQGTGELFF. Here the CDR3 DNA reads TGTGCCAGCAGTTACTCAATACAGGGCACCGGGGAGCTGTTTTTT. This chain connects TRBV6-5 to TRBJ2-2; D possibly corresponds to TRBD1 (6 bases). V gave up 0 bases and J gave up 4 bases, with 9 bases separating them. Germline CDR1 reads MNHEY; CDR2 reads SVGAGI. The CDR3 is made up of 15 amino acids.

J is TRBJ2-1 and V is TRBV7-9, with 8 positions matching TRBD2. With V trimmed by 1 base and J by 9 bases, 11 bases remained unmatched. This CDR3 has 16 amino acids. Germline CDR1 reads SEHNR; CDR2 reads FQNEAQ (reference sequence). The CDR3 coding sequence is TGTGCCAGCAGCTTAGAGAGACTAGCGAGATTCAGTGAGCAGTTCTTC. It yields the protein CASSLERLARFSEQFF. Full variable domain (outside the CDR3, taken from reference TRBV7-9 and TRBJ2-1): DTGVSQNPRHKITKRGQNVTFRCDPISEHNRLYWYRQTLGQGPEFLTYFQNEAQLEKSRLLSDRFSAERPKGSFSTLEIQRTEQGDSAMYLCASSLERLARFSEQFFGPGTRLTVL.

The J gene is TRBJ2-2, the V gene TRBV7-6; D gene uncertain. V was trimmed by 0 bases and J by 5 bases, leaving 7 bases between them. The CDR3 loop spans 14 amino acids. From germline, CDR1 is SGHVS and CDR2 FNYEAQ. The CDR3 sequence: CASSLAPGTGELFF. The DNA of the CDR3 is TGTGCCAGCAGCTTAGCGCCCGGGACCGGGGAGCTGTTTTTT.

V and J are TRBV6-5 and TRBJ1-4; 10 bases line up with TRBD1. The V gene end was trimmed by 9 bases and the J gene end by 6 bases; junction bases not matched to a gene: 1. This CDR3 region has 12 residues. In germline, CDR1 is MNHEY, CDR2 SVGAGI. The CDR3 sequence is CARTGGHEKLFF. As DNA, the CDR3 is TGTGCCAGGACAGGGGGCCATGAAAAACTGTTTTTT.

The rearrangement uses TRBV5-6 and TRBJ1-5; no definite D call. CDR1 and CDR2 from the germline V gene are SGHDT and YYEEEE. The CDR3 has 15 residues. V lost 3 bases and J 1 base, leaving 11 bases between the germline ends. This CDR3 is CASSSSGVSNQPQHF. The CDR3 DNA follows: TGTGCCAGCAGCTCCTCCGGGGTAAGCAATCAGCCCCAGCATTTT.

The genes are TRBV28 and TRBJ1-2, with TRBD1 identical over 9 bases. Germline values: CDR1 MDHEN, CDR2 SYDVKM. The CDR3 runs to 14 residues. Unmatched junction bases numbered 6, after V lost 6 bases and J lost 4 bases. The CDR3: CASRETGGGYGYTF. The CDR3 nucleotides are TGTGCCAGCAGGGAGACAGGGGGGGGCTATGGCTACACCTTC.

This clone has only a few counts. This chain joins TRBV7-6 and TRBJ2-7, with a possible D match to TRBD1 (8 bases). The V gene's germline CDR1 is SGHVS and CDR2 FNYEAQ. Trimming removed 5 bases at V and 6 bases at J, with 14 bases between. The CDR3 loop spans 13 amino acids. The CDR3 DNA sequence: TGTGCCAGCAGCCAAACAGGGGGGGGCGAGCAGTACTTC. This translates into CASSQTGGGEQYF.

The chain employs TRBV2 and TRBJ1-2; D is unresolved. Germline V gene data show CDR1 as SNHLY and CDR2 as FYNNEI. Trimming took off 6 bases at V and 2 bases at J, with 7 bases between the two ends. CDR3 length: 12 amino acids. In nucleotides, the CDR3 is TGTGCCAGCAGAGAGTTAAACTATGGCTACACCTTC. This sequence encodes CASRELNYGYTF.

This sequence joins TRBV6-1 and TRBJ2-2; TRBD2 matches 13 bases. This CDR3 spans 15 amino acids. V shed 7 bases and J 6 bases; nucleotides not matched to a gene: 5. CDR1 and CDR2 from the germline V gene are MNHNS and SASEGT. The CDR3 here is CASNGLAGVPGELFF. The CDR3 region has the DNA TGTGCCAGCAACGGACTAGCGGGGGTTCCCGGGGAGCTGTTTTTT.

This clone was recorded once. The CDR3 is CASSSAGRGDKNIQYF. DNA for the CDR3: TGTGCCAGTAGTAGTGCCGGTAGGGGTGACAAAAACATTCAGTACTTC. This chain connects TRBV19 to TRBJ2-4; a possible D gene is TRBD1 (5 bases). The length of the CDR3 is 16 residues. Germline CDR1 LNHDA, CDR2 SQIVND (reference sequence). Trimming pared 4 bases from V and 3 bases from J, leaving 16 bases between.

For this clone: At the DNA level, this CDR3 is encoded by other sequences in the same sample as well. The rearrangement joins TRBV27 to TRBJ1-1; D remains unclear. The CDR3 contains 13 residues. Germline V gene lookup returns CDR1 MNHEY and CDR2 SMNVEV (reference sequence). Deletions cut 5 bases from V and 4 bases from J, with 11 bases between. The CDR3 is CASSPPPGTEAFF. CDR3 bases: TGTGCCAGCAGTCCGCCCCCCGGCACTGAAGCTTTCTTT.

This clone was picked up one time. The chain has TRBV11-3 and TRBJ2-2, with 13 positions matching TRBD2. Germline V lookup: CDR1 SGHNT, CDR2 YENEEA. This CDR3 is 16 amino acids long. The V gene end was trimmed by 2 bases and the J gene end by 8 bases; junction bases not matched to a gene: 5. This chain's CDR3 is CASSLRTSGSKGELFF. CDR3 bases: TGTGCCAGCAGCTTACGGACTAGCGGGAGCAAGGGGGAGCTGTTTTTT.

This clone was seen a few times. This CDR3 is CASSDPIDEQYF. DNA of the CDR3: TGTGCCAGCAGTGATCCTATCGACGAGCAGTACTTC. The chain combines TRBV6-1 with TRBJ2-7; D is unclear. V was cut by 3 bases and J by 5 bases, with 8 bases left in between. The germline V gene encodes CDR1 MNHNS and CDR2 SASEGT. The CDR3 consists of 12 residues.

This clone is a singleton in its sample. This chain joins TRBV7-9 and TRBJ1-2; TRBD1 matches at 10 bases. CDR3 length: 13 amino acids. Unmatched junction bases numbered 6, after V lost 6 bases and J lost 8 bases. Germline CDR1 SEHNR, CDR2 FQNEAQ (reference sequence). CDR3 DNA sequence: TGTGCCAGCAGTACCGGGACAGGGGAGGGCTACACCTTC. Translation gives CASSTGTGEGYTF.

This clone was seen a few times. One junction end disagrees with the germline gene, perhaps due to a read error. This chain uses TRBV6-5 with TRBJ1-3; 8 positions agree with TRBD1. This CDR3 comprises 12 residues. Germline V lookup: CDR1 MNHEY, CDR2 SVGAGI. The CDR3 protein is CASSEVGGQDHF. In DNA form, the CDR3 reads TGTGCCAGCAGTGAAGTTGGGGGACAGGATCATTTT.

The chain links TRBV5-1 to TRBJ1-5; D remains ambiguous. Trimming cost V 0 bases and J 9 bases, with 10 bases left between them. This CDR3 has 13 residues. In germline, CDR1 is SGHRS, CDR2 YFSETQ. The CDR3 nucleotides read TGCGCCAGCAGCTTGGAGGCGGCTGGGCCCCAGCATTTT. As protein: CASSLEAAGPQHF. Full variable domain (outside the CDR3, taken from reference TRBV5-1 and TRBJ1-5): KAGVTQTPRYLIKTRGQQVTLSCSPISGHRSVSWYQQTPGQGLQFLFEYFSETQRNKGNFPGRFSGRQFSNSRSEMNVSTLELGDSALYLCASSLEAAGPQHFGDGTRLSIL.

In its sample, this clone was seen once. The V gene is TRBV25-1, the J gene TRBJ1-5; 7 bases align to TRBD1. Germline V CDR1 and CDR2: MGHDK, SYGVNS. This CDR3 comprises 15 residues. The ends lost 0 bases at V and 2 bases at J; junction bases unmatched: 1. DNA of the CDR3: TGTGCCAGCAGTGAATACGGACAGGGCAATCAGCCCCAGCATTTT. Encoded protein: CASSEYGQGNQPQHF.

The V call is TRBV29-1, the J call TRBJ1-2, with D maybe TRBD1 (5 bases). The germline gives CDR1 SQVTM, CDR2 ANQGSEA. Trimming cost V 2 bases and J 4 bases, with 11 bases left between them. The CDR3 extends over 13 amino acids. DNA for the CDR3: TGCAGCGTTGAATTGGGGAGGGGCTATGGCTACACCTTC. Protein: CSVELGRGYGYTF. The full variable domain, with the rest looked up from reference TRBV29-1 and TRBJ1-2, is SAVISQKPSRDICQRGTSLTIQCQVDSQVTMMFWYRQQPGQSLTLIATANQGSEATYESGFVIDKFPISRPNLTFSTLTVSNMSPEDSSIYLCSVELGRGYGYTFGSGTRLTVV.

V gene TRBV5-4 combines with J gene TRBJ2-7; 7 nucleotides line up with TRBD2. The CDR3 length is 16 residues. J lost 7 bases, V lost 2 bases, and 15 bases had no gene match. Germline CDR1 SGHNT, CDR2 YYREEE (reference sequence). This CDR3 is CASSFAWRENPGEQYF. The CDR3 DNA follows: TGTGCCAGCAGCTTCGCCTGGCGGGAGAACCCAGGGGAGCAGTACTTC.

This clone showed up just once. The chain joins TRBV9 to TRBJ2-3; D is uncertain. Deletions cut 0 bases from V and 6 bases from J, with 11 bases between. Germline CDR1 is SGDLS and CDR2 is YYNGEE. The CDR3 runs 14 residues. The chain's CDR3 is CASSVGNSFDTQYF. The CDR3 bases are TGTGCCAGCAGCGTAGGTAATAGCTTCGATACGCAGTATTTT.

The chain recombines TRBV11-2 with TRBJ2-7, with TRBD2 identical over 7 bases. Germline trimming cut 5 bases from V and 2 bases from J; bases unmatched to any gene: 12. From germline, CDR1 is SGHAT and CDR2 FQNNGV. This CDR3 spans 16 amino acids. In DNA, the CDR3 is TGTGCCAGCAGCACCAGTGTTAGACTAGCAGCCTACGAGCAGTACTTC. Translated: CASSTSVRLAAYEQYF.